Below, one TCR beta chain is given with its context. This sample includes further DNA sequences coding for the same CDR3. The germline V gene encodes CDR1 LGHDT and CDR2 YNNKEL (reference sequence). The CDR3 contains 15 residues. V was clipped by 0 bases and J by 2 bases; unmatched bases: 2. This record comes from a study of blood T cell repertoires in COVID-19. Study-level information: Sites across the United States, Italy and Spain contributed samples from acute and convalescent COVID-19.

The table came from immunoSEQ multiplex PCR; TCRdb's copy has only in-frame clones and leaves some out. Of some 410,000 clones listed, around nine tenths are singletons. This TCR came from a woman in her twenties or thirties with acute COVID-19. This chain links TRBV3-1 (or the pseudogene TRBV3-2) with TRBJ1-1; TRBD1 aligns across 8 bases. The specimen sequenced was PBMCs or T cells enriched from blood (not recorded which). As DNA, the CDR3 is TGTGCCAGCAGCCAAGATCCAGGGGGCAACACTGAAGCTTTCTTT. As protein: CASSQDPGGNTEAFF.